Listed below are T cell receptor beta chains from one sample, sequenced in a study of T-cell memory formation after mild COVID-19. TCRdb re-analysed the 5' RACE reads in MiXCR, keeping a single row per CDR3 protein. The data show some 68,000 distinct CDR3 sequences, 15% to 20% seen once. Material for sequencing was PBMCs or a T cell subset sorted from them (not recorded which). These receptors originate from an adult woman who had mild COVID-19 (a few samples of this study predate the infection). Cell type and time point are not known. The CDR3 runs from the conserved cysteine through the conserved F or W. D genes are given only for firm matches. Some rows have no size entry. The others give once, few or many, or a class for an expanded clone.

d_call: .
clone_size: few
j_call: TRBJ2-3
cdr3_length: 11
v_call: TRBV12-3/TRBV12-4
cdr3_aa: CASGWVDTQYF
cdr3_nt: TGTGCCAGCGGTTGGGTGGATACGCAGTATTTT

d_call: TRBD1
clone_size: few
j_call: TRBJ2-7
cdr3_length: 15
v_call: TRBV9
cdr3_aa: CASSPTGGTDYEQYF
cdr3_nt: TGTGCCAGCAGCCCTACAGGGGGGACGGATTACGAGCAGTACTTC

d_call: .
clone_size: .
j_call: TRBJ2-1
cdr3_length: 15
v_call: TRBV9
cdr3_aa: CASSVGLESYNEQFF
cdr3_nt: TGTGCCAGCAGCGTAGGGCTGGAGAGCTACAATGAGCAGTTCTTC

d_call: TRBD1
clone_size: few
j_call: TRBJ2-1
cdr3_length: 15
v_call: TRBV6-5
cdr3_aa: CASSYSSGGHNEQFF
cdr3_nt: TGTGCCAGCAGTTACTCTTCAGGGGGCCACAATGAGCAGTTCTTC

d_call: TRBD2
clone_size: .
j_call: TRBJ2-7
cdr3_length: 14
v_call: TRBV6-5
cdr3_aa: CASSPGLAPHEQYF
cdr3_nt: TGTGCCAGCAGTCCGGGACTAGCCCCCCACGAGCAGTACTTC

d_call: .
clone_size: .
j_call: TRBJ2-7
cdr3_length: 13
v_call: TRBV12-3/TRBV12-4
cdr3_aa: CASSPNGGYEQYF
cdr3_nt: TGTGCCAGCAGTCCAAACGGGGGCTACGAGCAGTACTTC

d_call: .
clone_size: .
j_call: TRBJ2-5
cdr3_length: 15
v_call: TRBV10-3
cdr3_aa: CAISDPPDLRETQYF
cdr3_nt: TGTGCCATCAGTGACCCCCCGGACCTGAGGGAGACCCAGTACTTC

d_call: .
clone_size: few
j_call: TRBJ2-1
cdr3_length: 14
v_call: TRBV7-9
cdr3_aa: CASSLGLPDNEQFF
cdr3_nt: TGTGCCAGCAGCCTGGGACTGCCGGACAATGAGCAGTTCTTC

d_call: .
clone_size: few
j_call: TRBJ2-3
cdr3_length: 13
v_call: TRBV12-3/TRBV12-4
cdr3_aa: CASTRGMADTQYF
cdr3_nt: TGTGCCAGCACAAGGGGGATGGCAGATACGCAGTATTTT

d_call: TRBD2
clone_size: .
j_call: TRBJ2-1
cdr3_length: 16
v_call: TRBV15
cdr3_aa: CATSRGDTSGANEQFF
cdr3_nt: TGTGCCACCAGCAGAGGGGACACTAGCGGGGCCAATGAGCAGTTCTTC

d_call: .
clone_size: few
j_call: TRBJ2-1
cdr3_length: 12
v_call: TRBV12-5
cdr3_aa: CASGWSYNEQFF
cdr3_nt: TGTGCTAGTGGGTGGTCCTACAATGAGCAGTTCTTC

d_call: .
clone_size: .
j_call: TRBJ2-1
cdr3_length: 15
v_call: TRBV20-1
cdr3_aa: CSAKSGSRSYNEQFF
cdr3_nt: TGCAGTGCTAAGAGCGGGTCCCGCTCCTACAATGAGCAGTTCTTC

d_call: TRBD2
clone_size: .
j_call: TRBJ2-7
cdr3_length: 14
v_call: TRBV12-3/TRBV12-4
cdr3_aa: CASSPDGRGDEQYF
cdr3_nt: TGTGCCAGCAGTCCCGACGGACGGGGGGACGAGCAGTACTTC

d_call: .
clone_size: many
j_call: TRBJ2-3
cdr3_length: 15
v_call: TRBV6-5
cdr3_aa: CASSYEPASTDTQYF
cdr3_nt: TGTGCCAGCAGTTACGAGCCAGCGAGCACAGATACGCAGTATTTT

d_call: .
clone_size: .
j_call: TRBJ1-6
cdr3_length: 19
v_call: TRBV25-1
cdr3_aa: CASSESIGGSDSYNSPLHF
cdr3_nt: TGTGCCAGCAGTGAATCTATCGGGGGGAGTGATTCCTATAATTCACCCCTCCACTTT

d_call: TRBD2
clone_size: few
j_call: TRBJ2-7
cdr3_length: 15
v_call: TRBV12-3/TRBV12-4
cdr3_aa: CASSKGLAGVGEQYF
cdr3_nt: TGTGCCAGCAGTAAGGGACTAGCGGGAGTAGGTGAGCAGTACTTC